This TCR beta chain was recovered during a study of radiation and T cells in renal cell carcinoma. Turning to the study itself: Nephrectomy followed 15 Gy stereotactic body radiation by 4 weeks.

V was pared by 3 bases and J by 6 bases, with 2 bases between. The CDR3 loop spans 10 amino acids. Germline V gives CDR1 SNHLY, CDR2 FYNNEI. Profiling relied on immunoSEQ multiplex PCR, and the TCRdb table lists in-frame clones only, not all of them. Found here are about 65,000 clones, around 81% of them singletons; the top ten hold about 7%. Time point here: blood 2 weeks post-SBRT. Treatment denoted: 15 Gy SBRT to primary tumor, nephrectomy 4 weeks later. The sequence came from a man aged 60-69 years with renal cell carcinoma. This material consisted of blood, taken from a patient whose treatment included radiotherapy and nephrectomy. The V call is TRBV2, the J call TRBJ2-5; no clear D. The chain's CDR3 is CASSDKTQYF. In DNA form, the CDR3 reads TGTGCCAGCAGTGATAAGACCCAGTACTTC.